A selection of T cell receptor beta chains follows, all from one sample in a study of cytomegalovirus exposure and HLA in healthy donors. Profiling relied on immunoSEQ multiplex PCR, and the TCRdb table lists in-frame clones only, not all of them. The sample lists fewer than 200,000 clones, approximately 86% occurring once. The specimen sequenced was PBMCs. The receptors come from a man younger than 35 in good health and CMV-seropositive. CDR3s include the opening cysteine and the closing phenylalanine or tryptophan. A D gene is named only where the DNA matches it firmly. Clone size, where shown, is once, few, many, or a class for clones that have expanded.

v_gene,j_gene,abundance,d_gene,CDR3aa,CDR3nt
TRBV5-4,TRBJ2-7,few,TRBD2,CASSLSAGIYEQYF,TGTGCCAGCAGCTTGTCAGCGGGGATTTACGAGCAGTACTTC
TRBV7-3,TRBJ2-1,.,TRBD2,CASSHSGTSGYNEQFF,TGTGCCAGCAGCCATTCCGGGACTAGCGGATACAATGAGCAGTTCTTC
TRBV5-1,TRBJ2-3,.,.,CASSTGGVGDTQYF,TGCGCCAGCAGTACGGGGGGCGTCGGAGATACGCAGTATTTT
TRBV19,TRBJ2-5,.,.,CASRHQETQYF,TGTGCCAGTCGTCACCAAGAGACCCAGTACTTC
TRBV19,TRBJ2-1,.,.,CASSRSGTPKNEQFF,TGTGCCAGTAGTAGATCCGGGACACCTAAAAATGAGCAGTTCTTC
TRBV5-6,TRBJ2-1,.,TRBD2,CASSLLLADSYNEQFF,TGTGCCAGCAGCTTATTACTAGCGGATTCCTACAATGAGCAGTTCTTC
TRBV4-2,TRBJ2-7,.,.,CASSPPRGGYEQYF,TGTGCCAGCAGCCCCCCGCGAGGCGGCTACGAGCAGTACTTC
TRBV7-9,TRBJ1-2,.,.,CASSFGDGYTF,TGTGCCAGCAGCTTCGGGGATGGCTACACCTTC
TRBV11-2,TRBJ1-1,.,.,CASSFGTEAFF,TGTGCCAGCAGCTTCGGGACTGAAGCTTTCTTT
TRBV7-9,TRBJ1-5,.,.,CASSSRDTQGGNQPQHF,TGTGCCAGCAGCTCTCGGGACACCCAAGGTGGCAATCAGCCCCAGCATTTT
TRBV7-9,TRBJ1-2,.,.,CASSLEPGTGYTF,TGTGCCAGCAGCCTAGAACCGGGGACAGGCTACACCTTC
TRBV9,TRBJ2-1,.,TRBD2,CASSVLSGRRNEQFF,TGTGCCAGCAGCGTACTCAGCGGGAGACGGAATGAGCAGTTCTTC
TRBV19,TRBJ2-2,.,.,CASSDLLKQGGELFF,TGTGCCAGTAGCGACTTACTAAAGCAGGGCGGGGAGCTGTTTTTT
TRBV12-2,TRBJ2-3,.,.,CASRPSPQEGLAEDTQYF,TGTGCAAGTCGCCCGTCGCCCCAGGAGGGACTAGCTGAAGATACGCAGTATTTT